The clone carrying this TCR beta chain was recorded many times. Its antigen is unidentified. These data come from a study of HIV-infected patients and healthy controls. Points from the study as a whole: Compared with controls, mean Gini indices were significantly raised in HIV-infected repertoires, possibly indicating oligoclonality.

The repertoire came from unfractionated whole blood and reflected all unsorted peripheral T cells. Alpha and beta constant-region primers primed reverse transcription of around 550 ng RNA. Each of the alpha and beta chains got its own library through chain-specific third strand synthesis with indices. Priming off the SP2 site generated the second strand. Each CDR3 protein gets one entry after TCRdb re-called the 5' RACE reads with MiXCR. Here the sample spans 20,000 to 30,000 distinct CDR3 sequences, 7.5% to 10% being singletons. V was shortened by 0 bases and J by 3 bases, with 14 bases between the two germline ends. The CDR3 contains 16 residues. Germline CDR1 is SGDLS and CDR2 is YYNGEE.

The specimen was blood. The TCR was taken from an adult in good health. This chain uses TRBV9 with TRBJ2-3; the D call may be TRBD1 or TRBD2 (6 bases each). CDR3 protein: CASSVGPGGQTDTQYF. The CDR3 DNA follows: TGTGCCAGCAGCGTAGGACCCGGGGGCCAGACAGATACGCAGTATTTT.